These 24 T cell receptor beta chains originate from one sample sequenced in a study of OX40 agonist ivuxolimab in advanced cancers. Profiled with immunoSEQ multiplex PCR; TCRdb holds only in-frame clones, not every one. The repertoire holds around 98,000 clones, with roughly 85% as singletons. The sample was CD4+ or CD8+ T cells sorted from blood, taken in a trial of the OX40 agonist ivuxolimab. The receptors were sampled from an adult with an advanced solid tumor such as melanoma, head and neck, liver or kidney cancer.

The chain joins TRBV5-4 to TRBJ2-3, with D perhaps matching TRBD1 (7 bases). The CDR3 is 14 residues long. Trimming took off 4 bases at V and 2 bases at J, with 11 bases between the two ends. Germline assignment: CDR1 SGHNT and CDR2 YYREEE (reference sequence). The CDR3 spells CASSPGGYTDTQYF. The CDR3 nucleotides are TGTGCCAGCAGCCCAGGGGGGTACACAGATACGCAGTATTTT.

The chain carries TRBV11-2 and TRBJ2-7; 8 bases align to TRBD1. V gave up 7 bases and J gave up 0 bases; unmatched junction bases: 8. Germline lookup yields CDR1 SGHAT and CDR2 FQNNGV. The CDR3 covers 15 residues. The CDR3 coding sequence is TGTGCCAGCATCCACGTCGGGACAGGCTCCTACGAGCAGTACTTC. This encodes CASIHVGTGSYEQYF.

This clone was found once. Here the CDR3 reads CASSRDSYSPLHF. The CDR3 DNA sequence: TGTGCCAGCAGCCGGGACAGTTATTCACCCCTCCACTTT. The rearrangement links TRBV6-6 to TRBJ1-6; 7 positions match TRBD1. This CDR3 is built from 13 residues. The V segment lost 6 bases and the J segment 8 bases; nucleotides outside the gene matches: 4. Looked up from germline, CDR1 is MNHNY and CDR2 is SVGAGI (reference sequence).

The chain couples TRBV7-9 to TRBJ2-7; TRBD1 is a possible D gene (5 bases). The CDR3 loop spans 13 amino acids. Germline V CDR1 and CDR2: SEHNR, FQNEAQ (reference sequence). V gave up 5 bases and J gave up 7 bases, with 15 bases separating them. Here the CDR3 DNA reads TGTGCCAGCAGCCCTCAGTCTGGGGCTGAGCAGTACTTC. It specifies CASSPQSGAEQYF.

This CDR3 reads CASSRLGAGGLGWEQYF. In nucleotides, the CDR3 is TGCGCCAGCAGCCGACTGGGGGCAGGGGGCTTGGGATGGGAGCAGTACTTC. The chain has TRBV4-1 and TRBJ2-7, with TRBD1 identical over 8 bases. Germline values: CDR1 MGHRA, CDR2 YSYEKL. V lost 4 bases and J lost 7; bases outside the gene matches: 18. The CDR3 sequence is 17 residues long.

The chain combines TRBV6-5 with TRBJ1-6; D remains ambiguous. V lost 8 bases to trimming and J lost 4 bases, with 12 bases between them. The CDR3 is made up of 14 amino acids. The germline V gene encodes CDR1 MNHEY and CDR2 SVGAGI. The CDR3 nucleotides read TGTGCCAGCTTTCCCGGCGGGTATAATTCACCCCTCCACTTT. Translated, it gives CASFPGGYNSPLHF.

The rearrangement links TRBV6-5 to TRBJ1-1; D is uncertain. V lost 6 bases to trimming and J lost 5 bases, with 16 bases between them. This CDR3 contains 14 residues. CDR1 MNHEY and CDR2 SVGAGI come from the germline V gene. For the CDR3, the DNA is TGTGCCAGCAGGCCAAGTTCTTCGGGAACTGAAGCTTTCTTT. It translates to CASRPSSSGTEAFF.

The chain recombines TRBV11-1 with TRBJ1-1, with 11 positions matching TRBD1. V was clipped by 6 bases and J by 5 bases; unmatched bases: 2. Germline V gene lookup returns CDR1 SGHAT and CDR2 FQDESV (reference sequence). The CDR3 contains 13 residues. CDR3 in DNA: TGTGCCAGCAGGGGACAGGGGGTGACTGAAGCTTTCTTT. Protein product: CASRGQGVTEAFF. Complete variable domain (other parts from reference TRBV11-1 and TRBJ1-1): EAEVAQSPRYKITEKSQAVAFWCDPISGHATLYWYRQILGQGPELLVQFQDESVVDDSQLPKDRFSAERLKGVDSTLKIQPAELGDSAMYLCASRGQGVTEAFFGQGTRLTVV.

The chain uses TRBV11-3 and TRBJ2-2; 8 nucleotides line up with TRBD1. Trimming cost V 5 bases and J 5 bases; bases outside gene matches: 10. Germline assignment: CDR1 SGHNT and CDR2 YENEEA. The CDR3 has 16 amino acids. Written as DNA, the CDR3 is TGTGCCAGCAGCCCCCTCAGGGGGCGCGGGACCGGGGAGCTGTTTTTT. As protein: CASSPLRGRGTGELFF.

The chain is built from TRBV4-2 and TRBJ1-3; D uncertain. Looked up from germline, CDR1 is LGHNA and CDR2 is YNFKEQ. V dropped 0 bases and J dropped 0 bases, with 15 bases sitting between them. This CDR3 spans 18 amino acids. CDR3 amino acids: CASSQEAVAPSSGNTIYF. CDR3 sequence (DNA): TGTGCCAGCAGCCAAGAGGCTGTGGCACCCAGCTCTGGAAACACCATATATTTT.

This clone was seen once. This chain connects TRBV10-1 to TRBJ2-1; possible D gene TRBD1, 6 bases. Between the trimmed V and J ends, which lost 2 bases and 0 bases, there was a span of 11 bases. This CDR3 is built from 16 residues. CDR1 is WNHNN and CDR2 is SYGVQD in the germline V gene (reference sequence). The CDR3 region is CASSEARGSSYNEQFF. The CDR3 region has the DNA TGCGCCAGCAGTGAGGCCAGGGGAAGCTCCTACAATGAGCAGTTCTTC.

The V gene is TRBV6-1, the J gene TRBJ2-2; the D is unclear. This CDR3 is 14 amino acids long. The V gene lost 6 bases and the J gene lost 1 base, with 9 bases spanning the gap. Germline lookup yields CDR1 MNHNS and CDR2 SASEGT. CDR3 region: CASREQLNTGELFF. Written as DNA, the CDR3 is TGTGCCAGCAGGGAACAGCTGAACACCGGGGAGCTGTTTTTT.

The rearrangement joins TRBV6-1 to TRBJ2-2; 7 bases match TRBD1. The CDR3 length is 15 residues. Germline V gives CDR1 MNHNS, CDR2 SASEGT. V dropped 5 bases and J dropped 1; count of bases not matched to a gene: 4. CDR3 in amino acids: CASSWDSQNTGELFF. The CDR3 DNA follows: TGTGCCAGCAGTTGGGACAGCCAGAACACCGGGGAGCTGTTTTTT.

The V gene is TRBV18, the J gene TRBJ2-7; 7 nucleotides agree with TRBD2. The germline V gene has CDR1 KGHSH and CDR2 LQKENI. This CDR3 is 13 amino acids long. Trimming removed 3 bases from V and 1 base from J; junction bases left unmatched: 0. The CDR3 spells CASSPGGSYEQYF. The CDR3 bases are TGTGCCAGCTCACCCGGGGGGTCCTACGAGCAGTACTTC.

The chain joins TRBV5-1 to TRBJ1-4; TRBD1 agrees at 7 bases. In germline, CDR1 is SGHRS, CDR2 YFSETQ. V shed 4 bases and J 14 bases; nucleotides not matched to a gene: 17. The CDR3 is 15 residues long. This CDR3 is CASSRDSTFRSRLFF. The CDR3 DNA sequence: TGCGCCAGCAGCCGGGACAGTACTTTTCGGTCAAGGCTGTTTTTT.

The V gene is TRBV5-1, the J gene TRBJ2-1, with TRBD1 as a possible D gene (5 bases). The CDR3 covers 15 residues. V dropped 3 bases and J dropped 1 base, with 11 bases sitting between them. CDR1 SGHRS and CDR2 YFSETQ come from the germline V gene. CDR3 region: CASSSGSTSYNEQFF. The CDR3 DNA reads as TGCGCCAGCAGCTCAGGGTCCACTTCCTACAATGAGCAGTTCTTC.

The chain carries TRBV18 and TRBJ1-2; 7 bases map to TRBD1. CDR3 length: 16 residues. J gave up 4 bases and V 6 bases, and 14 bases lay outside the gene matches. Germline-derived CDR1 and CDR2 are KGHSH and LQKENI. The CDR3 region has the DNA TGTGCCAGCTCGCAATTACAGGGGCGCGATCTCTATGGCTACACCTTC. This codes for CASSQLQGRDLYGYTF.

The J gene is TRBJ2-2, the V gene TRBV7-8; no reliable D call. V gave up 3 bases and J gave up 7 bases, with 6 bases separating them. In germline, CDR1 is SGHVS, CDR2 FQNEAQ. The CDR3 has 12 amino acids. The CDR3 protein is CASSFGFGELFF. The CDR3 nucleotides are TGTGCCAGCAGCTTTGGCTTCGGGGAGCTGTTTTTT. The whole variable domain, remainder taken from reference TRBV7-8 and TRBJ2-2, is GAGVSQSPRYKVAKRGQDVALRCDPISGHVSLFWYQQALGQGPEFLTYFQNEAQLDKSGLPSDRFFAERPEGSVSTLKIQRTQQEDSAVYLCASSFGFGELFFGEGSRLTVL.

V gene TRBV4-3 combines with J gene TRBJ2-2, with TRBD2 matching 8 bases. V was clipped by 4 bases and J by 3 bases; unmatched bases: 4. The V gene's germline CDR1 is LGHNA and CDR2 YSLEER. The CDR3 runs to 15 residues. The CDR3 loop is CASSPGLGDTGELFF. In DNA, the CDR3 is TGCGCCAGCAGCCCGGGACTAGGGGACACCGGGGAGCTGTTTTTT.

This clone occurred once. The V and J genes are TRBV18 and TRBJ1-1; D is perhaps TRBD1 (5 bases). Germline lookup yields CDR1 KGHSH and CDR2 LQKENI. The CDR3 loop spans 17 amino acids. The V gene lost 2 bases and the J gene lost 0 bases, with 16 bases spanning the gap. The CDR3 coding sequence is TGTGCCAGCTCACCAACGGCACCGGGACGGATGAACACTGAAGCTTTCTTT. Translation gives CASSPTAPGRMNTEAFF.

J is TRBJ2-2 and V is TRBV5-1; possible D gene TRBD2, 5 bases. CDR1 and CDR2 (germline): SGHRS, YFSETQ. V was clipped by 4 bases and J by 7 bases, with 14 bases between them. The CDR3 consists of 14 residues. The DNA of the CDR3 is TGCGCCAGCAGCCCCCGTCCGGGGAACGGGGAGCTGTTTTTT. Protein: CASSPRPGNGELFF.

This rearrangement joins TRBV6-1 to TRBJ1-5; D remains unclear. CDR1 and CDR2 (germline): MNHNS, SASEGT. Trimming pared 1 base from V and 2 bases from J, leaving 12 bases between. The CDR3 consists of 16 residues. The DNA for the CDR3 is TGTGCCAGCAGTGAAGAGACGGGGATTGGCAATCAGCCCCAGCATTTT. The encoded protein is CASSEETGIGNQPQHF.

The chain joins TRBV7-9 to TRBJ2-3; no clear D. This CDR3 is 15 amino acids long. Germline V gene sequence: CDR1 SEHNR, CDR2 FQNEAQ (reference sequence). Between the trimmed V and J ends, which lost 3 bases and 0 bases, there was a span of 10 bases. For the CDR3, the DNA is TGTGCCAGCAGCTTCAAAAGTTTAAGCACAGATACGCAGTATTTT. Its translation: CASSFKSLSTDTQYF.

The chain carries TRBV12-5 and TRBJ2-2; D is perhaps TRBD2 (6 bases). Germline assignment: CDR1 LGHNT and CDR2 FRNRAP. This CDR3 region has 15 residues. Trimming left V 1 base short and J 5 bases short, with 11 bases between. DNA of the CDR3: TGTGCTAGTGGTTTGGAACAGGAGGGGACCGGGGAGCTGTTTTTT. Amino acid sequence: CASGLEQEGTGELFF.